The 30 T cell receptor beta chains in this list originate from one sample, sequenced in a study of post-analysis software for immune sequencing data. Study observations and caveats: Patients carried several TRBV segments more frequently than controls did, and TRBV5-6, TRBV5-1 and TRBV20-1 were among them.

Tagging with unique molecular identifiers was a feature of the TCR beta cDNA libraries. One entry per CDR3 protein, called by TCRdb with MiXCR from the PCR reads. The repertoire holds a few hundred thousand distinct CDR3 sequences, 39% seen once, with 7.6% in the top ten. These receptors have no identified antigens. The sequencing input was blood. These receptors all stem from a girl aged 2 to 9 with multiple sclerosis.

The chain uses TRBV6-5 and TRBJ1-6, with D hard to call. In germline, CDR1 is MNHEY, CDR2 SVGAGI. V gave up 3 bases and J gave up 7 bases, with 10 bases separating them. The CDR3 spans 14 residues. The CDR3 bases are TGTGCCAGCAGTTATAATTCATTGAATTCACCCCTCCACTTT. Amino acids: CASSYNSLNSPLHF.

This sequence joins TRBV4-1 and TRBJ2-5; no clear D. CDR3 length: 16 amino acids. The V and J ends lost 2 bases and 2 bases respectively, with 15 bases between them. Germline loops: CDR1 MGHRA, CDR2 YSYEKL. In nucleotides, the CDR3 is TGCGCCAGCAGCCAACCCGGCCTACAATCTCAAGAGACCCAGTACTTC. It encodes CASSQPGLQSQETQYF.

Note on this clonotype: Being one base from a much bigger clone, this may be a read error. The CDR3 DNA reads TGTGCCAGCAGCTCCGTGGTATGCGAGCAGTACTTC. Amino acids: CASSSVVCEQYF. The chain joins TRBV7-9 to TRBJ2-7; no clear D. Trimming took off 4 bases at V and 6 bases at J, with 10 bases between the two ends. CDR3 length: 12 residues. Germline assignment: CDR1 SEHNR and CDR2 FQNEAQ (reference sequence). The variable domain in full, with the rest retrieved from reference TRBV7-9 and TRBJ2-7, is DTGVSQNPRHKITKRGQNVTFRCDPISEHNRLYWYRQTLGQGPEFLTYFQNEAQLEKSRLLSDRFSAERPKGSFSTLEIQRTEQGDSAMYLCASSSVVCEQYFGPGTRLTVT.

This clonotype was detected only a few times. V and J are TRBV11-2 and TRBJ2-3; TRBD1 aligns across 9 bases. V trimming: 5 bases; J trimming: 4 bases; junction bases outside the gene matches: 7. This CDR3 contains 15 residues. The germline gives CDR1 SGHAT, CDR2 FQNNGV. CDR3 protein: CASSQGWTGADTQYF. The CDR3 DNA sequence: TGTGCCAGCAGCCAAGGCTGGACAGGGGCAGATACGCAGTATTTT. The full variable domain, its missing parts supplied by reference TRBV11-2 and TRBJ2-3, is EAGVAQSPRYKIIEKRQSVAFWCNPISGHATLYWYQQILGQGPKLLIQFQNNGVVDDSQLPKDRFSAERLKGVDSTLKIQPAKLEDSAVYLCASSQGWTGADTQYFGPGTRLTVL.

The rearrangement links TRBV28 to TRBJ2-5; 7 nucleotides line up with TRBD2. V lost 8 bases and J lost 5; bases outside the gene matches: 17. Germline V gene lookup returns CDR1 MDHEN and CDR2 SYDVKM. There are 16 residues in the CDR3. As DNA, the CDR3 is TGTGCCAGCGGTCAGCGGGGTTCCCTCAAGGGGGAGACCCAGTACTTC. This sequence encodes CASGQRGSLKGETQYF.

The J gene is TRBJ1-6, the V gene TRBV6-5; the D is unclear. The CDR3 extends over 16 amino acids. The V end lost 5 bases, the J end lost 13 bases, and 24 bases lay between the germline ends. Germline CDR1 reads MNHEY; CDR2 reads SVGAGI. The CDR3 spells CASSLYGIIPMGPLHF. The CDR3 DNA reads TGTGCCAGCAGTCTTTACGGCATAATCCCCATGGGGCCCCTCCACTTT.

The chain carries TRBV7-2 and TRBJ1-2, with D hard to call. The CDR3 runs to 12 residues. CDR1 is SGHTA and CDR2 is FQGNSA in the germline V gene. V was pared by 5 bases and J by 10 bases, with 14 bases between. The CDR3 DNA reads as TGTGCCAGCAGCCCTAGGAGAGTGGACTACACCTTC. Residues: CASSPRRVDYTF.

The table lists this clonotype with a few counts. The rearrangement links TRBV5-1 to TRBJ1-4; possibly TRBD1 for D (6 bases). The ends were cut back, 1 base at V and 5 bases at J, with 15 bases in the middle. Germline CDR1 is SGHRS and CDR2 is YFSETQ. This CDR3 spans 16 amino acids. CDR3 loop: CASSLSPGAKNEKLFF. The CDR3 bases are TGCGCCAGCAGCTTGTCCCCGGGGGCAAAGAATGAAAAACTGTTTTTT.

This chain links TRBV6-9 with TRBJ2-7; the match to TRBD1 covers 8 bases. The CDR3 has 18 residues. Germline V CDR1 and CDR2: MNHGY, SVAAGI. V lost 0 bases to trimming and J lost 2 bases; unmatched junction nucleotides: 12. The CDR3 nucleotides read TGTGCCAGCAGTTATTCGTGTATTCTGGTGGACAGGGCCTACGAGCAGTACTTC. Translating it yields CASSYSCILVDRAYEQYF.

This clonotype appeared a few times. The chain carries TRBV6-5 and TRBJ1-1; no firm D call. The V end was cut by 6 bases, the J end by 0 bases, with 11 bases between. Germline loops: CDR1 MNHEY, CDR2 SVGAGI. The CDR3 contains 14 residues. In DNA, the CDR3 is TGTGCCAGCAGGAGGGCCACCATGAACACTGAAGCTTTCTTT. Encoded protein: CASRRATMNTEAFF.

The CDR3, as DNA: TGTGCCAGCAGTTCGAGACGGGACCTAAGAGGGGCTTTCTTT. This translates into CASSSRRDLRGAFF. The chain carries TRBV12-3 or TRBV12-4 and TRBJ1-1; maybe TRBD1 (5 bases). With 4 bases removed from V and 11 bases from J, the gap between germline ends came to 20 bases. The CDR3 spans 14 residues.

This clonotype was seen a few times. This sequence joins TRBV10-3 and TRBJ2-1; 10 positions agree with TRBD2. After removal of 4 bases from V and 7 bases from J, the junction contained 7 bases not matched to a gene. Germline loops: CDR1 ENHRY, CDR2 SYGVKD. The CDR3 sequence is 15 residues long. The CDR3 bases are TGTGCCATCAGTGTTCTGGCTAGCGGGAGAAATGAGCAGTTCTTC. Translated: CAISVLASGRNEQFF.

The chain has TRBV27 and TRBJ2-5; TRBD1 matches 8 bases. Germline V gene sequence: CDR1 MNHEY, CDR2 SMNVEV (reference sequence). The ends lost 4 bases at V and 7 bases at J; junction bases unmatched: 8. CDR3 length: 14 amino acids. CDR3 DNA: TGTGCCAGCAGTTCCCGGACAGGGTTCATGACCCAGTACTTC. Residues: CASSSRTGFMTQYF.

This rearrangement joins TRBV6-4 to TRBJ2-7; 7 bases line up with TRBD1. CDR1 MRHNA and CDR2 SNTAGT come from the germline V gene. V dropped 8 bases and J dropped 0; count of bases not matched to a gene: 10. CDR3 length: 15 amino acids. CDR3 coding DNA: TGTGCCAGCCCCTATACAGGGGCAACCTCCTACGAGCAGTACTTC. The encoded protein is CASPYTGATSYEQYF.

This clonotype was seen only a few times. This chain joins TRBV4-3 and TRBJ2-2; no firm D call. The germline V gene has CDR1 LGHNA and CDR2 YSLEER. The germline V and J ends were trimmed by 0 bases and 9 bases, with 8 bases remaining between them. This CDR3 has 13 amino acids. Here the CDR3 reads CASSQDLDRELFF. As DNA, the CDR3 is TGCGCCAGCAGCCAAGATCTAGATCGGGAGCTGTTTTTT.

This clonotype turned up a few times. The V gene is TRBV29-1, the J gene TRBJ2-3, with 11 bases aligning to TRBD2. The CDR3 length is 17 residues. Trimming cost V 6 bases and J 2 bases; bases outside gene matches: 13. Germline CDR1 SQVTM, CDR2 ANQGSEA. The CDR3 DNA follows: TGCAGCGTCCACCTAGCGGGAGGCGGAATAAACACAGATACGCAGTATTTT. Amino acids: CSVHLAGGGINTDTQYF.

Concerning this clonotype itself: A much larger clonotype is one base distant, so this may be a read error. V gene TRBV18 combines with J gene TRBJ2-5; 13 bases are shared with TRBD2. The CDR3 spans 15 residues. Losses at the gene ends were 3 bases for V and 11 bases for J; bases not matched to a gene: 9. Germline CDR1 KGHSH, CDR2 LQKENI. The CDR3 bases are TGTGCCAGCTCACCCGGACTAGCGGGAGTCGATGAGCAGTACTTC. This sequence encodes CASSPGLAGVDEQYF.

The chain combines TRBV7-2 with TRBJ2-1; D possibly uses TRBD1 or TRBD2 (5 bases each). There are 15 residues in the CDR3. V lost 5 bases and J lost 1, with 12 bases in between. Germline assignment: CDR1 SGHTA and CDR2 FQGNSA. This chain's CDR3 is CASSPPWGSYNEQFF. The CDR3 region has the DNA TGTGCCAGCAGCCCTCCTTGGGGGTCCTACAATGAGCAGTTCTTC.

The gene calls are TRBV5-8 and TRBJ2-1; 7 positions agree with TRBD1. The CDR3 consists of 14 residues. From germline, CDR1 is SGHTS and CDR2 YDEGEE. V was pared by 6 bases and J by 8 bases, with 11 bases of the junction left unmatched. Here the CDR3 reads CASIVRGGLDEQFF. The CDR3 bases are TGTGCCAGCATCGTGAGAGGGGGCCTCGATGAGCAGTTCTTC.

This clonotype was found a few times. Since a much larger clone is just one base distant, this may be a read error. This chain links TRBV5-6 with TRBJ1-2; tentatively, D is TRBD1 (5 bases). Germline CDR1 is SGHDT and CDR2 is YYEEEE. V lost 0 bases to trimming and J lost 5 bases, with 11 bases between them. CDR3 size: 14 residues. The CDR3 loop reads CASSLVGDRYGYTF. CDR3 bases: TGTGCCAGCAGCTTGGTCGGGGACCGATATGGCTACACCTTC.

The rearrangement uses TRBV7-9 and TRBJ1-1; no clear D gene. Germline-derived CDR1 and CDR2 are SEHNR and FQNEAQ (reference sequence). The CDR3 consists of 15 residues. Trimming took 0 bases from V and 3 from J, leaving 11 bases between them. CDR3 residues: CASSLALPTDTEAFF. In nucleotides, the CDR3 is TGTGCCAGCAGCTTAGCGCTCCCGACGGACACTGAAGCTTTCTTT.

This clonotype was detected ten times or more. The gene calls are TRBV7-2 and TRBJ1-1, with D maybe TRBD1 (5 bases). Trimming cost V 3 bases and J 2 bases, with 7 bases left between them. Germline V CDR1 and CDR2: SGHTA, FQGNSA. The CDR3 covers 13 residues. The CDR3 DNA sequence: TGTGCCAGCAGCTTTGGGGGAAACACTGAAGCTTTCTTT. It yields the protein CASSFGGNTEAFF.

V usage is TRBV5-1 and J usage is TRBJ2-1; perhaps TRBD2 as D (6 bases). This CDR3 spans 16 amino acids. Trimming pared 4 bases from V and 6 bases from J, leaving 20 bases between. Germline-derived CDR1 and CDR2 are SGHRS and YFSETQ. The CDR3: CASSVTVTSGTNEQFF. The DNA for the CDR3 is TGCGCCAGCAGCGTGACAGTGACTAGTGGAACCAATGAGCAGTTCTTC.

A remark on this clonotype: Germline is not matched at one junction end, which may reflect a read error. The gene calls are TRBV20-1 and TRBJ2-5; TRBD2 matches at 8 bases. The CDR3 is 12 residues long. Per the germline V gene, CDR1 is DFQATT and CDR2 is SNEGSKA (reference sequence). DNA for the CDR3: TGCAGTGCGAGAGCGGGAGCCAATGAGCAGTACTTC. It specifies CSARAGANEQYF.

This clonotype has just a few counts. The rearrangement joins TRBV10-3 to TRBJ2-3; TRBD1 agrees at 9 bases. The germline V gene encodes CDR1 ENHRY and CDR2 SYGVKD. This CDR3 is 14 amino acids long. The V gene end was trimmed by 3 bases and the J gene end by 7 bases; junction bases not matched to a gene: 5. CDR3 loop: CAISEGTGFYTQYF. Written as DNA, the CDR3 is TGTGCCATCAGTGAAGGGACAGGGTTTTATACGCAGTATTTT.

Turning to this clonotype: Relative to the germline gene, one junction end is altered; a read error may explain this. V and J are TRBV20-1 and TRBJ2-1, with 12 positions matching TRBD2. The CDR3 is 19 residues long. Germline CDR1 DFQATT, CDR2 SNEGSKA (reference sequence). Written as DNA, the CDR3 is TGCAGTGCCCAACTAGCGGGAGGACCTCTTCTTTTCTCCCACAATGAGCAGTTCTTC. This translates into CSAQLAGGPLLFSHNEQFF.

This chain connects TRBV5-1 to TRBJ2-1; 12 nucleotides line up with TRBD2. This CDR3 region has 16 residues. V lost 4 bases and J lost 8; bases outside the gene matches: 10. CDR1 is SGHRS and CDR2 is YFSETQ in the germline V gene. CDR3 nucleotides: TGCGCCAGCAGCACCAATCTAGCGGGGGGGCAGGATGAGCAGTTCTTC. Amino acid sequence: CASSTNLAGGQDEQFF.

This clonotype appeared a single time. V usage is TRBV28 and J usage is TRBJ1-5; weak D call: TRBD1 (5 bases). The CDR3 contains 15 residues. The germline V gene has CDR1 MDHEN and CDR2 SYDVKM. Trimming left V 3 bases short and J 3 bases short, with 12 bases between. The CDR3 sequence: CASSFTGGINQPQHF. The CDR3 DNA sequence: TGTGCCAGCAGTTTTACGGGGGGGATCAATCAGCCCCAGCATTTT.

V usage is TRBV20-1 and J usage is TRBJ2-4; either TRBD1 or TRBD2 may fit D (5 bases each). CDR3 size: 16 residues. The V end lost 0 bases, the J end lost 3 bases, and 15 bases lay between the germline ends. The germline CDR1 and CDR2 sequences are DFQATT and SNEGSKA (reference sequence). CDR3 nucleotide sequence: TGCAGTGCTAGAGATCCCAGCCGAGGGGACAAAAACATTCAGTACTTC. This translates into CSARDPSRGDKNIQYF.

Concerning this clonotype itself: One end of the junction fails to match germline, which may point to a read error. The rearrangement uses TRBV7-7 and TRBJ2-3, with D unresolved. CDR3 length: 13 residues. Germline CDR1 reads SSHAT; CDR2 reads FNYEAQ (reference sequence). The CDR3 reads CASSPSPIDTQYF. For the CDR3, the DNA is TGTGCTAGCAGCCCCAGCCCAATAGATACGCAGTATTTT.